Listed here are 9 T cell receptor beta chains from one sample, sequenced in a study of control samples from healthy donors and cancer patients. The method was immunoSEQ multiplex PCR; TCRdb's version includes in-frame clones alone and lacks a portion of them. The table includes over 85,000 clones, around 87% detected once. Sample: PBMCs. These receptors were taken from a woman aged 60-70 years with lung cancer.

The rearrangement links TRBV4-1 to TRBJ1-5; D remains ambiguous. Germline CDR1 and CDR2: MGHRA and YSYEKL. The CDR3 sequence is 16 residues long. V lost 3 bases, J lost 9 bases, and 21 bases lay in between. Here the CDR3 DNA reads TGCGCCAGCAGCCATAGGCCCCAGCGGCGGAGTTGGCCCCAGCATTTT. It translates to CASSHRPQRRSWPQHF.

The rearrangement joins TRBV24-1 to TRBJ1-5; 9 positions agree with TRBD1. The germline V gene encodes CDR1 KGHDR and CDR2 SFDVKD. The CDR3 is made up of 16 amino acids. V shed 3 bases and J 3 bases; nucleotides not matched to a gene: 5. The CDR3 loop is CATSDAGTGHNQPQHF. The CDR3 DNA sequence: TGTGCCACCAGTGATGCCGGGACAGGGCACAATCAGCCCCAGCATTTT.

J is TRBJ1-2 and V is TRBV15; D not resolved. Germline loops: CDR1 LNHNV, CDR2 YYDKDF (reference sequence). This CDR3 spans 16 amino acids. Between the trimmed V and J ends, which lost 1 base and 1 base, there was a span of 13 bases. The CDR3 spells CATSRGGPGVNYGYTF. The DNA of the CDR3 is TGTGCCACCAGCAGAGGAGGGCCAGGTGTTAACTATGGCTACACCTTC.

The chain has TRBV27 and TRBJ2-1, with 14 nucleotides matching TRBD2. Losses at the gene ends were 4 bases for V and 6 bases for J; bases not matched to a gene: 2. CDR3 length equals 15 residues. The germline V gene encodes CDR1 MNHEY and CDR2 SMNVEV (reference sequence). The CDR3: CASSSGLAGGNEQFF. The CDR3, as DNA: TGTGCCAGCAGTTCTGGACTAGCGGGAGGCAATGAGCAGTTCTTC.

The V call is TRBV19, the J call TRBJ1-6; D unresolved. Germline V gene lookup returns CDR1 LNHDA and CDR2 SQIVND (reference sequence). V was cut by 7 bases and J by 7 bases, with 11 bases left in between. The CDR3 has 13 amino acids. CDR3 nucleotide sequence: TGTGCCAGTACCCCGGGTCCAAATTCACCCCTCCACTTT. Translating gives CASTPGPNSPLHF.

This chain connects TRBV3-1 (or the pseudogene TRBV3-2) to TRBJ1-3; no firm D call. The length of the CDR3 is 11 residues. The V gene's germline CDR1 is LGHDT and CDR2 YNNKEL (reference sequence). Between the trimmed V and J ends, which lost 10 bases and 5 bases, there was a span of 9 bases. CDR3 region: CATRLRNTIYF. The DNA of the CDR3 is TGTGCCACCCGCCTAAGAAACACCATATATTTT.

The chain couples TRBV6-1 to TRBJ2-3; possible D gene TRBD2, 5 bases. Deletions cut 2 bases from V and 5 bases from J, with 5 bases between. Germline V CDR1 and CDR2: MNHNS, SASEGT. CDR3 length equals 12 residues. This chain's CDR3 is CASSERGDTQYF. The CDR3, as DNA: TGTGCCAGCAGTGAACGGGGAGATACGCAGTATTTT.

The chain employs TRBV3-1 (or the pseudogene TRBV3-2) and TRBJ1-2, with a weak D call TRBD1 (5 bases). This CDR3 spans 15 amino acids. V lost 0 bases and J lost 4, with 12 bases in between. Looked up from germline, CDR1 is LGHDT and CDR2 is YNNKEL (reference sequence). CDR3 sequence: CASSQDLGGGYGYTF. The CDR3 DNA reads as TGTGCCAGCAGCCAAGATCTCGGGGGGGGCTATGGCTACACCTTC.

The chain recombines TRBV19 with TRBJ1-2; 10 positions match TRBD1. V trimming: 6 bases; J trimming: 5 bases; junction bases outside the gene matches: 9. This CDR3 comprises 15 residues. Germline CDR1 LNHDA, CDR2 SQIVND (reference sequence). This CDR3 reads CASSIPGQGTYGYTF. The CDR3 bases are TGTGCCAGTAGCATACCGGGACAGGGGACGTATGGCTACACCTTC.